The entry below gives a single T cell receptor beta chain sequence along with its context. Its antigen remains unknown. A much larger clone lies one base from this, so it may be a read error. CDR3 length equals 14 residues. This record comes from a study of tumor and adjacent non-tumor tissue in lung cancer. In the study overall: Each sample yielded 3.9 million or so productive TCRbeta reads on average.

The library came from three nested PCR rounds adapted from ARM-PCR protocols. In TCRdb, the multiplex PCR reads were re-called with MiXCR into one record per CDR3 protein. Among about 60,000 distinct CDR3 sequences listed, around two thirds were seen once. No cell sorting was done before RNA was extracted from the tissue. The normal lung tissue was taken more than 3 cm from the tumor edge. Study findings and constraints: Normal lung showed higher cumulative top 100 clone frequency than tumor.

V and J are TRBV12-3 or TRBV12-4 and TRBJ1-5; D is perhaps TRBD1 (6 bases). The sequenced sample was distant non-tumor lung tissue. This receptor was obtained from a man between 65 and 85 years old with non-small cell lung cancer. CDR3 loop: CANSLGGTNQPQHF. CDR3 bases: TGTGCCAACAGTTTAGGGGGGACCAATCAGCCCCAGCATTTT.